The present T cell receptor (beta chain) was sequenced within a study of blood T cell repertoires in COVID-19. For the study at large: Whether acute or convalescent, the COVID-19 samples came from the United States, Italy and Spain. PBMCs, B-cell-depleted T cells, or T cells were the source of the cDNA or gDNA that made up the material.

Original handling: Reference gene primer amplification in the assay estimated nucleated cell counts. The method was immunoSEQ multiplex PCR; TCRdb's version includes in-frame clones alone and lacks a portion of them. V and J calls and clone size are copied from that table; D and trimming were computed from the DNA. The table records a few hundred thousand clones, over 65% of them present only once. Source material: peripheral blood. The origin of this receptor is a human donor with acute or convalescent COVID-19. The donor label of this sample is uncertain.

CDR3 loop: CASSTPGRGGGYTF. DNA of the CDR3: TGTGCCAGCAGCACCCCGGGTCGGGGTGGTGGCTACACCTTC. The gene calls are TRBV7-2 and TRBJ1-2; D unresolved. Germline V CDR1 and CDR2: SGHTA, FQGNSA. V shed 5 bases and J shed 7 bases, with 17 bases lying between them. This CDR3 spans 14 amino acids.